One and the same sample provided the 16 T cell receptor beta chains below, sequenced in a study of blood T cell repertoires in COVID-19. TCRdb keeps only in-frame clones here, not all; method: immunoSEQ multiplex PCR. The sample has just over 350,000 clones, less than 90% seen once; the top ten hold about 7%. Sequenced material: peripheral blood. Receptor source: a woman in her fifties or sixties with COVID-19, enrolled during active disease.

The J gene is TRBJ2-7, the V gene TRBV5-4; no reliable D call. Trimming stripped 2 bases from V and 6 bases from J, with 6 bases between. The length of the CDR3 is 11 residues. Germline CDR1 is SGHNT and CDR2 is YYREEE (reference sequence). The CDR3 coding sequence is TGTGCCAGCAGCTTCGCAGGCGAGCAGTACTTC. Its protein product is CASSFAGEQYF.

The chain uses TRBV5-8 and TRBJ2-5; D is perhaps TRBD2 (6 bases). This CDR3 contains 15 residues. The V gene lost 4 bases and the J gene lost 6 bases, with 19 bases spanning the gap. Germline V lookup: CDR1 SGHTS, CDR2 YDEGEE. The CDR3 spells CASSLHRGNLQTQYF. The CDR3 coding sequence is TGTGCCAGCAGCCTTCACCGGGGGAACCTCCAGACCCAGTACTTC.

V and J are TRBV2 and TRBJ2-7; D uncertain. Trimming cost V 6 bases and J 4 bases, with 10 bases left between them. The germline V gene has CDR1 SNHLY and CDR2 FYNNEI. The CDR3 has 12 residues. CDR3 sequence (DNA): TGTGCCAGCAGCGACACAGAATACGAGCAGTACTTC. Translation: CASSDTEYEQYF.

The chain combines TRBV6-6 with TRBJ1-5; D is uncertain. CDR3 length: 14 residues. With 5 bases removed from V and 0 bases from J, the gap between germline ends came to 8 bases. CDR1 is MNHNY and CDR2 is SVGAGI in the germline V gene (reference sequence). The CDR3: CASSQLYSNQPQHF. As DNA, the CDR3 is TGTGCCAGCAGTCAGCTTTATAGCAATCAGCCCCAGCATTTT.

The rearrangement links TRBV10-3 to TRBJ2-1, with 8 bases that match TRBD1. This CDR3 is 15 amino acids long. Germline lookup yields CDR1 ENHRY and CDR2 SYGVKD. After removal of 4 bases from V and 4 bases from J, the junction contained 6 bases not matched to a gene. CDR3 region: CAISVSRGPYNEQFF. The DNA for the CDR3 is TGTGCCATCAGTGTTAGCAGGGGGCCTTACAATGAGCAGTTCTTC.

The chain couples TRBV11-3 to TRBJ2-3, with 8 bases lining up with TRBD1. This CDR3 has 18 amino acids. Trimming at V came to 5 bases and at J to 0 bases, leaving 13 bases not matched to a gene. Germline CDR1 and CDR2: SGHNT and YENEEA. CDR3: CASSGRQGSLASTDTQYF. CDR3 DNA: TGTGCCAGCAGCGGTCGACAGGGGTCCCTAGCTAGCACAGATACGCAGTATTTT. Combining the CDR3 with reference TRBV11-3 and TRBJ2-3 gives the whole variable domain EAGVVQSPRYKIIEKKQPVAFWCNPISGHNTLYWYLQNLGQGPELLIRYENEEAVDDSQLPKDRFSAERLKGVDSTLKIQPAELGDSAVYLCASSGRQGSLASTDTQYFGPGTRLTVL.

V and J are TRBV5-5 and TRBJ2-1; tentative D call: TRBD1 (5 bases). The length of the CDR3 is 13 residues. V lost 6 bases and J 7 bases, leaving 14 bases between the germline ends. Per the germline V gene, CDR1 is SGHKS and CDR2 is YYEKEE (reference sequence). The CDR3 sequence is CASTWGYRNEQFF. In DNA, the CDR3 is TGTGCCAGCACCTGGGGCTACCGTAATGAGCAGTTCTTC.

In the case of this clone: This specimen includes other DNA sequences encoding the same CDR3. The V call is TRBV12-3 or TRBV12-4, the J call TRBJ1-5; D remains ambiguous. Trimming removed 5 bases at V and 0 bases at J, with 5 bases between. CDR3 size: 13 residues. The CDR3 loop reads CASSLYSNQPQHF. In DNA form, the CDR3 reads TGTGCCAGCAGTCTCTATAGCAATCAGCCCCAGCATTTT.

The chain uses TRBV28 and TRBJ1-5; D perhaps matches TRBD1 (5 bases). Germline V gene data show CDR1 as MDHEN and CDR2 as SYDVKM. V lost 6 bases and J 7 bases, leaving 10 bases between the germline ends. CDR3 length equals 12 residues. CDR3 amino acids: CASSSPGQPQHF. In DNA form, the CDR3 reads TGTGCCAGCAGCTCCCCAGGGCAGCCCCAGCATTTT.

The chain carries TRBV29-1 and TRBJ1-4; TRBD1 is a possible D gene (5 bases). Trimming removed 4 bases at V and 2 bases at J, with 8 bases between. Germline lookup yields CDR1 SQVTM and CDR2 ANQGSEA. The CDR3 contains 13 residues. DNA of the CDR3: TGCAGCGTTGCCCCAGGGACTAATGAAAAACTGTTTTTT. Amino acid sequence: CSVAPGTNEKLFF.

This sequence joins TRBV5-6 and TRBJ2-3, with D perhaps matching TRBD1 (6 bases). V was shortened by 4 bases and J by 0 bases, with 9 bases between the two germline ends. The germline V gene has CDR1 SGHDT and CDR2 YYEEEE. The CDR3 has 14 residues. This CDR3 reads CASSGTISTDTQYF. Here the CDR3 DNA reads TGTGCCAGCAGCGGGACAATTAGCACAGATACGCAGTATTTT.

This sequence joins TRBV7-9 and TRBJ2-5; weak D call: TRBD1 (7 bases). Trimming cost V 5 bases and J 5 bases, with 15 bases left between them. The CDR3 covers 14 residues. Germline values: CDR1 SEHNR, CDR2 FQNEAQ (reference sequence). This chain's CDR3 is CASSAGGGRETQYF. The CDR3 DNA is TGTGCCAGCAGCGCAGGAGGGGGCCGGGAGACCCAGTACTTC.

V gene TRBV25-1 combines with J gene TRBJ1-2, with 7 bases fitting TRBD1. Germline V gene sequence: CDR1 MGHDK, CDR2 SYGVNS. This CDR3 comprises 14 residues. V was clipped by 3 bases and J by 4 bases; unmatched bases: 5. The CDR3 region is CASSEIGGSYGYTF. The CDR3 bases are TGTGCCAGCAGTGAGATAGGGGGCTCCTATGGCTACACCTTC.

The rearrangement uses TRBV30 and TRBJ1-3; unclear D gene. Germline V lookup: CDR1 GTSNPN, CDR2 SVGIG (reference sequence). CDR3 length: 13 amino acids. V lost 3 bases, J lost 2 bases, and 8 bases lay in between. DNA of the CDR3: TGTGCCTGGAGGAAGGGAGCTGGAAACACCATATATTTT. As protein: CAWRKGAGNTIYF.

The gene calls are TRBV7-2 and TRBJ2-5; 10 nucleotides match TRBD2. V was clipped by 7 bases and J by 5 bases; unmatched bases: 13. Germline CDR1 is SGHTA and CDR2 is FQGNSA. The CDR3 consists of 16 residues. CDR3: CASNHYERGGSETQYF. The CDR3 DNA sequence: TGTGCCAGCAACCACTATGAGCGGGGGGGCTCGGAGACCCAGTACTTC. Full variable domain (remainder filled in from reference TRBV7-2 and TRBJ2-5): GAGVSQSPSNKVTEKGKDVELRCDPISGHTALYWYRQSLGQGLEFLIYFQGNSAPDKSGLPSDRFSAERTGGSVSTLTIQRTQQEDSAVYLCASNHYERGGSETQYFGPGTRLLVL.

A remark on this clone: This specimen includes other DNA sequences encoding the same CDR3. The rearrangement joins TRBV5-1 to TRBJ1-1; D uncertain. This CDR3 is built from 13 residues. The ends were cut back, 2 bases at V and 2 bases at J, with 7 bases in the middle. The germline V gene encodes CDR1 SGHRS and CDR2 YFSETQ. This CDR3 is CASSFNSNTEAFF. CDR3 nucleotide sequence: TGCGCCAGCAGCTTTAACAGCAACACTGAAGCTTTCTTT.